This TCR beta chain was profiled in a study of blood T cell repertoires in COVID-19. This clone was detected once. Per germline, CDR1 MNHEY and CDR2 SVGAGI. The CDR3 contains 13 residues. The trim removed 8 bases at V and 7 bases at J, leaving 5 bases unmatched. TCRdb's copy holds only in-frame clones and misses some; the assay was immunoSEQ multiplex PCR. Of approximately 230,000 clones listed, around 83% were seen once; the top ten hold approximately 9.1%. This receptor was obtained from a man of 80 years or more with acute or convalescent COVID-19. The genes are TRBV6-5 and TRBJ2-3; 11 bases map to TRBD1. The sequencing input was peripheral blood. The CDR3 sequence: CASGQGAKYTQYF. The DNA of the CDR3 is TGTGCCAGCGGACAGGGGGCGAAATATACGCAGTATTTT.